Listed below are T cell receptor beta chains from one sample, sequenced in a study of OX40 agonist ivuxolimab in advanced cancers. Assay: immunoSEQ multiplex PCR; the TCRdb copy retains only in-frame clones and omits some. The sample has about 69,000 clones, roughly 87% seen once. The sequenced sample was CD4+ or CD8+ T cells sorted from blood, obtained in a trial of the OX40 agonist ivuxolimab. All receptors derive from an adult with an advanced solid tumor such as melanoma, head and neck, liver or kidney cancer. Both conserved end residues are part of each CDR3. The D gene is left open where the match is weak. For some rows the clone size is stated as once, few or many, or as a class when expanded; others skip it.

CDR3 length: 15; D gene: TRBD1; J gene: TRBJ1-5; V gene: TRBV28; clone size: NA; CDR3 protein: CASSFGSGGSQPQHF; CDR3 DNA: TGTGCCAGCAGTTTTGGGTCAGGGGGCAGTCAGCCCCAGCATTTT
CDR3 length: 15; D gene: TRBD2; J gene: TRBJ2-7; V gene: TRBV27; clone size: NA; CDR3 protein: CASSPIGRGAYEQYF; CDR3 DNA: TGTGCCAGCAGTCCCATAGGACGGGGGGCCTACGAGCAGTACTTC
CDR3 length: 16; D gene: TRBD1; J gene: TRBJ2-2; V gene: TRBV19; clone size: NA; CDR3 protein: CASSIVGTGLTGELFF; CDR3 DNA: TGTGCCAGTAGTATAGTGGGGACAGGGTTGACCGGGGAGCTGTTTTTT
CDR3 length: 17; D gene: TRBD2; J gene: TRBJ2-1; V gene: TRBV4-2; clone size: NA; CDR3 protein: CASSLPIAGGLYNEQFF; CDR3 DNA: TGTGCCAGCAGCCTCCCCATAGCGGGAGGGCTTTACAATGAGCAGTTCTTC
CDR3 length: 14; D gene: NA; J gene: TRBJ1-4; V gene: TRBV5-1; clone size: NA; CDR3 protein: CASSFTGNNEKLFF; CDR3 DNA: TGCGCCAGCAGCTTCACAGGAAACAATGAAAAACTGTTTTTT
CDR3 length: 15; D gene: TRBD1; J gene: TRBJ2-5; V gene: TRBV5-5; clone size: NA; CDR3 protein: CASSLDRGSRETQYF; CDR3 DNA: TGTGCCAGCAGCTTGGACAGGGGCTCTCGGGAGACCCAGTACTTC
CDR3 length: 12; D gene: NA; J gene: TRBJ1-1; V gene: TRBV2; clone size: NA; CDR3 protein: CAISAVNTEAFF; CDR3 DNA: TGTGCCATCTCAGCTGTGAACACTGAAGCTTTCTTT
CDR3 length: 17; D gene: NA; J gene: TRBJ2-3; V gene: TRBV7-8; clone size: NA; CDR3 protein: CASSPEVPLVTTDTQYF; CDR3 DNA: TGTGCCAGCAGCCCCGAGGTACCTCTAGTAACTACAGATACGCAGTATTTT
CDR3 length: 16; D gene: NA; J gene: TRBJ2-2; V gene: TRBV4-2; clone size: NA; CDR3 protein: CASSQAYLRDTGELFF; CDR3 DNA: TGTGCCAGCAGCCAGGCGTACTTACGGGACACCGGGGAGCTGTTTTTT
CDR3 length: 13; D gene: NA; J gene: TRBJ2-5; V gene: TRBV6-1; clone size: NA; CDR3 protein: CASSLQSGETQYF; CDR3 DNA: TGTGCCAGCAGCCTTCAGAGTGGAGAGACCCAGTACTTC
CDR3 length: 12; D gene: NA; J gene: TRBJ2-7; V gene: TRBV6-6; clone size: NA; CDR3 protein: CASSYRGYEQYF; CDR3 DNA: TGTGCCAGCAGTTACAGGGGGTACGAGCAGTACTTC
CDR3 length: 15; D gene: TRBD1; J gene: TRBJ1-2; V gene: TRBV7-6; clone size: NA; CDR3 protein: CASSFSGTGGAGYTF; CDR3 DNA: TGTGCCAGCAGCTTCTCCGGGACAGGGGGCGCCGGCTACACCTTC
CDR3 length: 13; D gene: NA; J gene: TRBJ1-2; V gene: TRBV7-3; clone size: NA; CDR3 protein: CASSLGGDYGYTF; CDR3 DNA: TGTGCCAGCAGCTTAGGGGGCGACTATGGCTACACCTTC
CDR3 length: 13; D gene: NA; J gene: TRBJ2-7; V gene: TRBV5-1; clone size: NA; CDR3 protein: CASSLEQLHEQYF; CDR3 DNA: TGCGCCAGCAGCTTGGAACAGCTACACGAGCAGTACTTC
CDR3 length: 14; D gene: TRBD1; J gene: TRBJ1-2; V gene: TRBV30; clone size: NA; CDR3 protein: CAWSPGGSGYGYTF; CDR3 DNA: TGTGCCTGGAGTCCAGGGGGCTCCGGCTATGGCTACACCTTC
CDR3 length: 16; D gene: NA; J gene: TRBJ2-6; V gene: TRBV7-3; clone size: NA; CDR3 protein: CASSFSTGAGANVLTF; CDR3 DNA: TGTGCCAGCAGCTTTTCCACGGGGGCTGGGGCCAACGTCCTGACTTTC
CDR3 length: 13; D gene: NA; J gene: TRBJ1-1; V gene: TRBV5-4; clone size: few; CDR3 protein: CASSLEMNTEAFF; CDR3 DNA: TGTGCCAGCAGCTTGGAGATGAACACTGAAGCTTTCTTT
CDR3 length: 12; D gene: TRBD1; J gene: TRBJ1-1; V gene: TRBV29-1; clone size: NA; CDR3 protein: CSAGTGNTEAFF; CDR3 DNA: TGCAGCGCCGGGACAGGGAACACTGAAGCTTTCTTT
CDR3 length: 18; D gene: TRBD2; J gene: TRBJ2-3; V gene: TRBV4-1; clone size: NA; CDR3 protein: CASSPGPLAGDHTDTQYF; CDR3 DNA: TGCGCCAGCAGCCCGGGCCCCCTAGCGGGGGACCACACAGATACGCAGTATTTT
CDR3 length: 16; D gene: NA; J gene: TRBJ1-1; V gene: TRBV27; clone size: NA; CDR3 protein: CASSPRSVAMNTEAFF; CDR3 DNA: TGTGCCAGCAGTCCCAGGTCCGTCGCCATGAACACTGAAGCTTTCTTT
CDR3 length: 14; D gene: TRBD1; J gene: TRBJ1-2; V gene: TRBV7-9; clone size: NA; CDR3 protein: CASSTGQGAEGYTF; CDR3 DNA: TGTGCCAGCAGCACCGGACAGGGGGCAGAGGGCTACACCTTC
CDR3 length: 14; D gene: TRBD1; J gene: TRBJ1-1; V gene: TRBV7-9; clone size: NA; CDR3 protein: CASSLAGGITEAFF; CDR3 DNA: TGTGCCAGCAGCTTAGCAGGGGGCATCACTGAAGCTTTCTTT
CDR3 length: 14; D gene: TRBD2; J gene: TRBJ2-1; V gene: TRBV28; clone size: NA; CDR3 protein: CASKLLAAWDEQFF; CDR3 DNA: TGTGCCAGCAAGTTACTAGCGGCTTGGGATGAGCAGTTCTTC
CDR3 length: 14; D gene: NA; J gene: TRBJ1-1; V gene: TRBV7-2; clone size: once; CDR3 protein: CASSSGLINTEAFF; CDR3 DNA: TGTGCCAGCAGCTCAGGACTGATAAACACTGAAGCTTTCTTT